Presented here are 22 T cell receptor beta chains from one specimen sequenced in a study of T cell repertoires in cytomegalovirus infection. Their specific antigens are unknown. TCRdb called the reads again in MiXCR, with one record for every CDR3 protein. The sample holds 550,000 to 850,000 distinct CDR3 sequences, 30% to 40% seen once. This specimen consisted of cultured PBMCs, obtained from culture after CMV antigen stimulation. These receptors came from a human donor in good health (CMV status not recorded). Some clones in this sample may be carry-over from other donors' samples.

In DNA form, the CDR3 reads TGCGCCAGCACCTCAGGGTTCACTTCCTACAATGAGCAGTTCTTC. It specifies CASTSGFTSYNEQFF. The chain recombines TRBV4-1 with TRBJ2-1; weak D call: TRBD1 (5 bases). V lost 7 bases and J 1 base, leaving 14 bases between the germline ends. Germline V gene sequence: CDR1 MGHRA, CDR2 YSYEKL. The CDR3 is 15 residues long.

This chain links TRBV20-1 with TRBJ2-3, with unresolved D. The germline V and J ends were trimmed by 6 bases and 6 bases, with 16 bases remaining between them. The germline V gene encodes CDR1 DFQATT and CDR2 SNEGSKA (reference sequence). CDR3 size: 13 residues. The CDR3: CSATNPSTDTQYF. The DNA for the CDR3 is TGCAGTGCCACCAATCCGTCTACGGATACGCAGTATTTT.

In DNA, the CDR3 is TGTGCCAGCAGTTACTCTAGACAGGGCCGAGAGACCCAGTACTTC. Its protein is CASSYSRQGRETQYF. The chain recombines TRBV6-6 with TRBJ2-5, with TRBD1 matching 7 bases. From germline, CDR1 is MNHNY and CDR2 SVGAGI (reference sequence). The CDR3 is made up of 15 amino acids. V was pared by 0 bases and J by 4 bases, with 5 bases of the junction left unmatched.

This clonotype was observed a handful of times. The chain couples TRBV20-1 to TRBJ2-3, with D hard to call. Germline-derived CDR1 and CDR2 are DFQATT and SNEGSKA (reference sequence). Deletions cut 1 base from V and 4 bases from J, with 9 bases between. CDR3 length: 13 amino acids. CDR3 region: CSARVPTADTQYF. In DNA form, the CDR3 reads TGCAGTGCTAGAGTACCGACCGCAGATACGCAGTATTTT.

This chain joins TRBV5-1 and TRBJ2-3; TRBD2 agrees at 11 bases. Germline V lookup: CDR1 SGHRS, CDR2 YFSETQ. V dropped 4 bases and J dropped 5; count of bases not matched to a gene: 6. This CDR3 is 15 amino acids long. CDR3 region: CASSPLAGVLDTQYF. The CDR3 DNA sequence: TGCGCCAGCAGCCCACTAGCGGGAGTCCTAGATACGCAGTATTTT.

V is TRBV4-1 and J is TRBJ2-2; D may be TRBD1 (6 bases). V shed 0 bases and J shed 3 bases, with 8 bases lying between them. Germline CDR1 and CDR2: MGHRA and YSYEKL. The CDR3 length is 15 residues. CDR3 DNA sequence: TGCGCCAGCAGCCAAGAGCCAGGGGACACCGGGGAGCTGTTTTTT. This sequence encodes CASSQEPGDTGELFF.

Points on this clonotype: A read error may account for a junction end that differs from germline. The chain links TRBV7-1 to TRBJ2-1; D unclear. TRBV7-1 is marked as an open reading frame, function uncertain. CDR3 length equals 12 residues. The CDR3: CASSSSYDEQFF. Here the CDR3 DNA reads TGTGCCAGCAGCTCTAGCTACGATGAGCAGTTCTTC.

The rearrangement uses TRBV4-3 and TRBJ1-6, with D possibly TRBD1 on 5 matching bases. V gave up 0 bases and J gave up 10 bases, with 13 bases separating them. The CDR3 extends over 15 amino acids. The germline gives CDR1 LGHNA, CDR2 YSLEER. The CDR3 DNA reads TGCGCCAGCAGCCAAGACCGGGGGTACTACTCACCCCTCCACTTT. Amino acids: CASSQDRGYYSPLHF.

This clonotype was seen a handful of times. The rearrangement links TRBV4-2 to TRBJ1-4; D unclear. The germline gives CDR1 LGHNA, CDR2 YNFKEQ. V gave up 0 bases and J gave up 8 bases, with 19 bases separating them. The length of the CDR3 is 17 residues. The CDR3 bases are TGTGCCAGCAGCCAAGAAGCCCCTCGGGGAGGGTACGAAAAACTGTTTTTT. As protein: CASSQEAPRGGYEKLFF.

The chain employs TRBV7-9 and TRBJ2-7, with D perhaps matching TRBD1 (6 bases). CDR3 length: 14 amino acids. Germline V gene data show CDR1 as SEHNR and CDR2 as FQNEAQ (reference sequence). Trimming took 2 bases from V and 5 from J, leaving 13 bases between them. The CDR3 nucleotides read TGTGCCAGCAGCTTAAAGGGGGTTGAGGACGAGCAGTACTTC. Translated: CASSLKGVEDEQYF. The full variable domain, rest sourced from reference TRBV7-9 and TRBJ2-7, is DTGVSQNPRHKITKRGQNVTFRCDPISEHNRLYWYRQTLGQGPEFLTYFQNEAQLEKSRLLSDRFSAERPKGSFSTLEIQRTEQGDSAMYLCASSLKGVEDEQYFGPGTRLTVT.

The chain couples TRBV6-5 to TRBJ2-7, with a weak D call TRBD1 (5 bases). This CDR3 is 14 amino acids long. CDR1 is MNHEY, CDR2 SVGAGI, per germline. Trimming stripped 2 bases from V and 2 bases from J, with 10 bases between. CDR3 loop: CASSYQDTAYEQYF. CDR3 DNA: TGTGCCAGCAGTTACCAGGACACCGCCTACGAGCAGTACTTC.

V gene TRBV20-1 combines with J gene TRBJ2-7; TRBD2 matches at 8 bases. In germline, CDR1 is DFQATT, CDR2 SNEGSKA (reference sequence). The CDR3 is made up of 15 amino acids. V dropped 3 bases and J dropped 0; count of bases not matched to a gene: 7. The CDR3 protein is CSARVAGGPSYEQYF. The CDR3 coding sequence is TGCAGTGCTAGGGTGGCGGGAGGACCCTCCTACGAGCAGTACTTC.

This clonotype was detected only a few times. The rearrangement links TRBV5-1 to TRBJ1-1; possible D gene TRBD1, 6 bases. The CDR3 is made up of 14 amino acids. From germline, CDR1 is SGHRS and CDR2 YFSETQ. V was pared by 0 bases and J by 6 bases, with 12 bases between. CDR3 protein: CASSLEGRGPEAFF. CDR3 bases: TGCGCCAGCAGCTTGGAGGGCAGGGGCCCTGAAGCTTTCTTT.

This clonotype was found a few times. The chain combines TRBV9 with TRBJ2-7, with TRBD2 matching over 7 bases. In germline, CDR1 is SGDLS, CDR2 YYNGEE. The CDR3 covers 15 residues. V shed 0 bases and J 2 bases; nucleotides not matched to a gene: 5. CDR3 sequence: CASSVDLAETYEQYF. The DNA of the CDR3 is TGTGCCAGCAGCGTAGATCTAGCGGAAACCTACGAGCAGTACTTC.

This clonotype has a handful of counts. The chain carries TRBV4-1 and TRBJ2-7; 8 bases are a match to TRBD1. This CDR3 has 15 amino acids. Germline V gene lookup returns CDR1 MGHRA and CDR2 YSYEKL. The V segment lost 1 base and the J segment 3 bases; nucleotides outside the gene matches: 5. The CDR3 sequence: CASSQGQGSGYEQYF. In DNA, the CDR3 is TGCGCCAGCAGCCAAGGACAGGGGTCCGGCTACGAGCAGTACTTC.

The V call is TRBV11-2, the J call TRBJ1-1; D is ambiguous. CDR1 is SGHAT, CDR2 FQNNGV, per germline. V lost 4 bases and J lost 5, with 14 bases in between. This CDR3 has 14 amino acids. The CDR3 loop reads CASSSIFKTTEAFF. Written as DNA, the CDR3 is TGTGCCAGCAGCTCGATATTTAAAACGACTGAAGCTTTCTTT.

The rearrangement uses TRBV11-2 and TRBJ2-1, with no clear D. CDR1 SGHAT and CDR2 FQNNGV come from the germline V gene. The CDR3 totals 16 residues. With 4 bases removed from V and 3 bases from J, the gap between germline ends came to 16 bases. The CDR3 nucleotides read TGTGCCAGCAGCTCAGTCAAAAGCCCTAACTACAATGAGCAGTTCTTC. It is translated as CASSSVKSPNYNEQFF.

The chain recombines TRBV10-3 with TRBJ1-6; D gene ambiguous. Germline assignment: CDR1 ENHRY and CDR2 SYGVKD. The V end lost 10 bases, the J end lost 6 bases, and 4 bases lay between the germline ends. The CDR3 consists of 10 residues. The CDR3 DNA reads TGTGCCAGCGGTAATTCACCCCTCCACTTT. Its translation: CASGNSPLHF.

CDR3: CASGGAVNQPQHF. The CDR3 nucleotides read TGTGCTAGTGGCGGGGCAGTCAATCAGCCCCAGCATTTT. The chain combines TRBV12-5 with TRBJ1-5, with D perhaps TRBD1 (5 bases). Trimming left V 6 bases short and J 3 bases short, with 9 bases between. The CDR3 contains 13 residues. Germline-derived CDR1 and CDR2 are LGHNT and FRNRAP.

This clonotype has only a few counts. The V call is TRBV27, the J call TRBJ2-3; D gene unclear. Germline V CDR1 and CDR2: MNHEY, SMNVEV (reference sequence). This CDR3 comprises 13 residues. Trimming stripped 1 base from V and 5 bases from J, with 7 bases between. The CDR3 protein is CASSLLDRDTQYF. In nucleotides, the CDR3 is TGTGCCAGCAGTTTATTGGACCGAGATACGCAGTATTTT.

The V gene is TRBV7-1, the J gene TRBJ2-3; 11 bases fit TRBD2. TRBV7-1 is labeled an ORF, and its function is uncertain. The CDR3 covers 18 residues. V shed 3 bases, J shed 2 bases, and the junction held 10 bases outside the gene matches. CDR3 region: CASSSWAVLAGDTDTQYF. The CDR3 nucleotides are TGTGCCAGCAGCTCCTGGGCCGTACTAGCGGGGGACACAGATACGCAGTATTTT.

This clonotype was detected only a few times. The chain links TRBV25-1 to TRBJ2-5; a possible D gene is TRBD1 (6 bases). Germline loops: CDR1 MGHDK, CDR2 SYGVNS. Trimming removed 6 bases from V and 4 bases from J, with 15 bases in between. This CDR3 has 14 residues. The CDR3, as DNA: TGTGCCAGCAGACATACAGGGTATGCAGAGACCCAGTACTTC. Translated: CASRHTGYAETQYF.